The 12 T cell receptor beta chains listed next were all sequenced from one sample in a study of blood T cell repertoires in COVID-19. Profiling relied on immunoSEQ multiplex PCR, and the TCRdb table lists in-frame clones only, not all of them. Of 110,000 to 150,000 clones listed, roughly 89% were seen once; the top ten hold roughly 2.9%. The sequenced sample consisted of peripheral blood. Receptors originate from a man aged 55 to 70 with active or convalescent COVID-19.

The chain carries TRBV7-3 and TRBJ2-7, with 9 bases fitting TRBD1. CDR1 is SGHTA, CDR2 FQGTGA, per germline. The length of the CDR3 is 14 residues. V gave up 4 bases and J gave up 4 bases; unmatched junction bases: 5. The DNA of the CDR3 is TGTGCCAGCAGCTCCGGGACAGGGCCATACGAGCAGTACTTC. It specifies CASSSGTGPYEQYF.

This chain joins TRBV9 and TRBJ2-3, with 13 bases fitting TRBD2. J lost 4 bases, V lost 3 bases, and 11 bases had no gene match. The CDR3 covers 18 residues. Germline CDR1 is SGDLS and CDR2 is YYNGEE. The CDR3 sequence is CASSAAAQGLAGSDTQYF. CDR3 sequence (DNA): TGTGCCAGCAGCGCGGCGGCCCAGGGACTAGCGGGGTCAGATACGCAGTATTTT.

The chain uses TRBV23-1 and TRBJ2-1; D is ambiguous. TRBV23-1 falls under the ORF class, with uncertain function. Trimming took off 2 bases at V and 9 bases at J, with 17 bases between the two ends. CDR3 length equals 15 residues. The CDR3 protein is CASSQGRPQTSEQFF. The CDR3 bases are TGCGCCAGCAGTCAAGGGCGACCACAGACGAGTGAGCAGTTCTTC.

The CDR3 region has the DNA TGTGCCAGCAGCTTGCCCGGGGGGGCCTACAATGAGCAGTTCTTC. This encodes CASSLPGGAYNEQFF. The chain links TRBV5-4 to TRBJ2-1; 8 bases match TRBD2. In germline, CDR1 is SGHNT, CDR2 YYREEE (reference sequence). The CDR3 covers 15 residues. With 1 base clipped from V and 2 bases from J, the junction kept 2 bases outside the gene matches.

The chain employs TRBV7-2 and TRBJ2-3; possibly TRBD2 for D (6 bases). The CDR3 contains 17 residues. Germline V gives CDR1 SGHTA, CDR2 FQGNSA. V lost 7 bases and J lost 2, with 22 bases in between. The chain's CDR3 is CASTSSGGRTYTDTQYF. The CDR3 nucleotides are TGTGCCAGCACCTCGTCTGGGGGGAGGACATACACAGATACGCAGTATTTT.

The chain is built from TRBV5-3 and TRBJ1-4, with TRBD1 matching 7 bases. TRBV5-3 is designated an ORF whose function remains uncertain. This CDR3 region has 16 residues. V was pared by 1 base and J by 3 bases, with 6 bases of the junction left unmatched. CDR3 sequence: CARSLRGGRANEKLFF. CDR3 DNA: TGTGCCAGAAGCTTGAGAGGGGGCAGGGCTAATGAAAAACTGTTTTTT.

The chain is built from TRBV25-1 and TRBJ2-5; tentative D call: TRBD2 (5 bases). The germline CDR1 and CDR2 sequences are MGHDK and SYGVNS. This CDR3 region has 14 residues. With 2 bases removed from V and 3 bases from J, the gap between germline ends came to 10 bases. The CDR3 sequence: CASSEGAREETQYF. For the CDR3, the DNA is TGTGCCAGCAGTGAAGGAGCGCGGGAAGAGACCCAGTACTTC.

The CDR3: CASSLWTEGSPEAFF. CDR3 nucleotide sequence: TGTGCCAGCAGCTTATGGACAGAAGGTTCCCCTGAAGCTTTCTTT. The chain recombines TRBV7-9 with TRBJ1-1, with a tentative D call TRBD1 (6 bases). Trimming removed 2 bases at V and 6 bases at J, with 16 bases between. Germline V gene data show CDR1 as SEHNR and CDR2 as FQNEAQ (reference sequence). The CDR3 totals 15 residues.

The chain uses TRBV11-2 and TRBJ2-1, with 7 nucleotides matching TRBD1. The V gene end was trimmed by 5 bases and the J gene end by 8 bases; junction bases not matched to a gene: 15. The CDR3 has 16 amino acids. Germline CDR1 and CDR2: SGHAT and FQNNGV. The CDR3 sequence is CASSLTTGQVQDEQFF. In nucleotides, the CDR3 is TGTGCCAGCAGCCTTACCACCGGACAGGTACAAGATGAGCAGTTCTTC.

The gene calls are TRBV9 and TRBJ1-2, with TRBD1 matching over 7 bases. The germline gives CDR1 SGDLS, CDR2 YYNGEE. Losses at the gene ends were 3 bases for V and 4 bases for J; bases not matched to a gene: 12. The CDR3 totals 16 residues. CDR3 sequence (DNA): TGTGCCAGCAGCGAGAGGAGGAGCTCAGGGGGCTATGGCTACACCTTC. Amino acids: CASSERRSSGGYGYTF.

The chain links TRBV18 to TRBJ2-1; D is unclear. CDR1 and CDR2 (germline): KGHSH, LQKENI. V was pared by 5 bases and J by 4 bases, with 9 bases between. The CDR3 extends over 13 amino acids. CDR3 bases: TGTGCCAGCTCAACTTCGATTTACAATGAGCAGTTCTTC. Translating gives CASSTSIYNEQFF.

The rearrangement links TRBV3-1 (or the pseudogene TRBV3-2) to TRBJ2-2; weak D call: TRBD1 (7 bases). The germline CDR1 and CDR2 sequences are LGHDT and YNNKEL (reference sequence). This CDR3 is 16 amino acids long. V gave up 2 bases and J gave up 7 bases, with 17 bases separating them. This chain's CDR3 is CASSQRGTVGGGELFF. DNA for the CDR3: TGTGCCAGCAGCCAACGTGGGACAGTGGGGGGCGGGGAGCTGTTTTTT.